This TCR beta chain emerged from a study of T cell responses to AZD1222 COVID-19 vaccine (dated by TCRdb to the early 2020s). With regard to the full study: AZD1222 recipients given second doses at about 4 weeks or at about 12 weeks were pooled, since spike-specific TCR depth and breadth were not found to differ between the two schedules. A total of just over 230 trial participants underwent TCR sequencing, of whom roughly 210 had received two doses of AZD1222 and 26 had received two doses of the MenACWY control vaccine. Trial participants were enrolled into age subgroups of 18-55, 56-69 and 70-plus years, which contained roughly 140, 27 and 60 TCR-sequenced participants, respectively.

The time point label corresponds to: baseline before first vaccination. Vaccinee samples were obtained from the UK trials COV001 and COV002, which included a single-blind randomized controlled phase 2/3 trial of AZD1222 (ChAdOx1 nCoV-19) in healthy adults. For TCRbeta chain sequencing, PBMC samples from trial participants were taken at day 0 and at day 28 after the second dose. Results and caveats for the whole study, not just this receptor: The 56-69-year group was small, and its depth increase did not reach significance, likely because of low power. Only a handful of AZD1222 recipients were SARS-CoV-2 seropositive at baseline, limiting conclusions about previously exposed vaccinees. Most participants were white British and females outnumbered males, and the authors suggested that clonal diversity may have been underestimated. Nearly half of unique spike-specific TCRs reportedly recognized epitopes outside regions mutated in the B.1.351 and B.1.1.7 variants. The vaccine-associated CD4 TCRs covered the entire spike protein, and the dominant responses fell in regions 160-218 and 743-854. After two AZD1222 doses, both the breadth and the depth of spike-specific TCRs were significantly higher than at day 0 and than in MenACWY recipients. Because no samples from the day 14 peak response were available, repertoires could be characterized only after the peak T cell response.

A note on this clone: Its antigen remains unidentified. Base qualities were left out, and no much larger clone turns up one base away.

The CDR3 starts with the cysteine, ends with the phenylalanine, and has 14 residues. The read is trimmed to its CDR3 DNA, 42 bases read in frame from base 1. V is shortened by 0 bases, J by 1 base, and the region joining them spans 7 bases. The germline V gene specifies SGHRS as CDR1 and YFSETQ as CDR2. The CDR3 regions of human TCRbeta chains were subjected to immunosequencing. Turning to the authors' computational methods: TCRs in the repertoires were compared against a reference library of SARS-CoV-2-specific TCRs that had been generated with the MIRA antigen-specificity platform. Breadth meant the fraction of unique TCRs that were SARS-CoV-2-associated, whereas depth meant the fraction of total T cells that were SARS-CoV-2-associated. Using the MIRA data, each spike-specific TCR was assigned both to the spike region to which the TCR was reactive and to a CD4 or CD8 class. Log10-transformed breadth and depth values were compared by one-way ANOVA with Sidak's multiple comparisons tests. Held by TCRdb, this immuneACCESS table contains in-frame sequences only and omits some clones. Under half of the omission traces to an unresolved V gene where checked; the cause of the rest is unknown. For V, J and clone size, that table is used; D and trimming come from the DNA. In all, the sample holds 100,000 to 150,000 clones, and 85% to 90% of those were seen once. The leading ten clones occupy approximately 8.1% of the sample.

This receptor chain uses TRBV5-1 and TRBJ1-2, with the D gene not confidently named. The TCR comes from an adult in good health. The specimen was peripheral blood, collected on day 0 of AZD1222 vaccination. The DNA is as follows: TGCGCCAGCAGCTTGGGCACGGGTAACTATGGCTACACCTTC. Its protein reads: CASSLGTGNYGYTF.